This T cell receptor (beta chain) was profiled in a study of T cell clones after liver transplantation. Across the study: Post-transplant blood was tracked for graft-donor-reactive T cell clones identified in a pre-transplant mixed lymphocyte reaction.

Thawed unstimulated PBMCs were FACS-sorted by CD3, CD4 and CD8 into two populations. The CDR3 totals 15 residues. Germline V gene lookup returns CDR1 LGHNA and CDR2 YNFKEQ. The trim removed 4 bases at V and 5 bases at J, leaving 5 bases unmatched. Sequenced by immunoSEQ multiplex PCR; TCRdb stores in-frame clones only, minus some. Of about 74,000 clones in the sample, approximately 80% are singletons; the top ten hold 0.6%. This specimen was CD4+ T cells from blood, taken before liver transplant. The chain couples TRBV4-2 to TRBJ1-5, with TRBD1 matching over 10 bases. The clonotype originates from a human donor who received a liver transplant. The CDR3 bases are TGTGCCAGCAGCCCCGACAGGGGGCCACATCAGCCCCAGCATTTT. Amino acids: CASSPDRGPHQPQHF.